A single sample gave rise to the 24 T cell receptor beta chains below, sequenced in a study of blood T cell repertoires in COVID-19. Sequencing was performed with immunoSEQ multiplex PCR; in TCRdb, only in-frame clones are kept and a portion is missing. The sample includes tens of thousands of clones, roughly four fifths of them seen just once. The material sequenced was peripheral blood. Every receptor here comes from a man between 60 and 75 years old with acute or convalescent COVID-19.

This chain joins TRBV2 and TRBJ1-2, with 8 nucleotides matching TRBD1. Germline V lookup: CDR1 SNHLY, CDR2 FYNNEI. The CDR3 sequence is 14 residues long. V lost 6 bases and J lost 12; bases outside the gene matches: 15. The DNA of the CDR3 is TGTGCCAGCAGGACAGGGGAGAAGTCGCTAGTTAACACCTTC. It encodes CASRTGEKSLVNTF. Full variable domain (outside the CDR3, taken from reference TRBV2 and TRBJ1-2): EPEVTQTPSHQVTQMGQEVILRCVPISNHLYFYWYRQILGQKVEFLVSFYNNEISEKSEIFDDQFSVERPDGSNFTLKIRSTKLEDSAMYFCASRTGEKSLVNTFGSGTRLTVV.

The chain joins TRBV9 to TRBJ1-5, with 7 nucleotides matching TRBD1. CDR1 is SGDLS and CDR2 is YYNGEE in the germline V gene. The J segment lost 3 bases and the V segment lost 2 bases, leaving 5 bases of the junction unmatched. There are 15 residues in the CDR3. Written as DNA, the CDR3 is TGTGCCAGCAGCGTCCAGGGACAGAACAATCAGCCCCAGCATTTT. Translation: CASSVQGQNNQPQHF.

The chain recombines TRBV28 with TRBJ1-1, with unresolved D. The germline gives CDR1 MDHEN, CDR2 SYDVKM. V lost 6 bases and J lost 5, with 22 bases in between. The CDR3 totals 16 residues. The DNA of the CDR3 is TGTGCCAGCAGCTCCCCCGGGAGACATTTGGGAACTGAAGCTTTCTTT. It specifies CASSSPGRHLGTEAFF.

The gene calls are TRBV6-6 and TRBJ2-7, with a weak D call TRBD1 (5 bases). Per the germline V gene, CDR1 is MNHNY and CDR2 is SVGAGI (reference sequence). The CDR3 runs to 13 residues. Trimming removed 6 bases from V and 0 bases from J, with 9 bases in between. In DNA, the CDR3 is TGTGCCAGCAGCTACGACAGCTCCTACGAGCAGTACTTC. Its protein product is CASSYDSSYEQYF.

The CDR3 DNA sequence: TGCGCCAGCAGCGACAGCCCCATGGACCAAGAGACCCAGTACTTC. Encoded protein: CASSDSPMDQETQYF. V usage is TRBV5-1 and J usage is TRBJ2-5, with D possibly TRBD1 on 5 matching bases. This CDR3 comprises 15 residues. Per germline, CDR1 SGHRS and CDR2 YFSETQ. Trimming took off 4 bases at V and 0 bases at J, with 13 bases between the two ends.

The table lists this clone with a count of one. CDR3 nucleotides: TGTGCCAGCAGCTTAGGTGCGGCAGGGGCACCCACGGGGGAGCAGTACTTC. Its protein is CASSLGAAGAPTGEQYF. The chain is built from TRBV7-8 and TRBJ2-7, with D tentatively TRBD1 (6 bases). CDR1 is SGHVS, CDR2 FQNEAQ, per germline. The CDR3 runs 17 residues. With 1 base removed from V and 7 bases from J, the gap between germline ends came to 23 bases.

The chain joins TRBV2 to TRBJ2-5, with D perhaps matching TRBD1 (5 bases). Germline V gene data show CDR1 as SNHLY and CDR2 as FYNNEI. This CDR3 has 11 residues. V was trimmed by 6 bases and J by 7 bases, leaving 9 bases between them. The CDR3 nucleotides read TGTGCCAGCAGGGGAACAGGGACCCAGTACTTC. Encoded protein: CASRGTGTQYF.

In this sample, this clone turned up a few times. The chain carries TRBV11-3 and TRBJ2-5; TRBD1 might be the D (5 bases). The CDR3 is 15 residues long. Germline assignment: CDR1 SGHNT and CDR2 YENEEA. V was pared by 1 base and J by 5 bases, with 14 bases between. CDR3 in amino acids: CASSLGSHGAETQYF. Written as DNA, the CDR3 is TGTGCCAGCAGCTTAGGGTCCCATGGGGCGGAGACCCAGTACTTC.

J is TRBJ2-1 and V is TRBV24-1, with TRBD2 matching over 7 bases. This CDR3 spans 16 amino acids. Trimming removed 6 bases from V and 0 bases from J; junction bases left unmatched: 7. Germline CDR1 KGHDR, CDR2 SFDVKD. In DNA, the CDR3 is TGTGCCACCAGTAAAAGAGGGACTAACTCCTACAATGAGCAGTTCTTC. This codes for CATSKRGTNSYNEQFF.

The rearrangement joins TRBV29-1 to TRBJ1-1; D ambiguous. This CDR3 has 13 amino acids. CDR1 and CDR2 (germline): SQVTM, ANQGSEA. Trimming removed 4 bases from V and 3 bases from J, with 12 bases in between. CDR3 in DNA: TGCAGCGTTGTTGACACCCTTTACACTGAAGCTTTCTTT. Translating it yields CSVVDTLYTEAFF.

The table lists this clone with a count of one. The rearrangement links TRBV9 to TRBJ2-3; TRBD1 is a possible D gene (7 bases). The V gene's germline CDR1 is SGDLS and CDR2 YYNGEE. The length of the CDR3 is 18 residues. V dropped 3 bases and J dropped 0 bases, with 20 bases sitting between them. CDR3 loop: CASSEGGRDSSSTDTQYF. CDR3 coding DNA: TGTGCCAGCAGCGAGGGGGGAAGGGACAGTTCTAGCACAGATACGCAGTATTTT.

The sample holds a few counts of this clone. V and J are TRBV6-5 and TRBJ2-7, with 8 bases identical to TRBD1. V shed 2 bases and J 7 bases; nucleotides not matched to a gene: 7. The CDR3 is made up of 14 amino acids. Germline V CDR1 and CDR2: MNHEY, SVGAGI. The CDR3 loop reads CASSYRQGAEEQYF. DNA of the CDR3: TGTGCCAGCAGTTACAGGCAGGGGGCTGAGGAGCAGTACTTC.

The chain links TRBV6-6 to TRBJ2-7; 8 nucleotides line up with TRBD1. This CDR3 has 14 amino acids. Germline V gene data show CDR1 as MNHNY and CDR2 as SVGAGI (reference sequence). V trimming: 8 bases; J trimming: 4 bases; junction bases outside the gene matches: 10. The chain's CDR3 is CASGRGTGTYEQYF. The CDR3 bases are TGTGCCAGCGGGCGAGGGACAGGAACTTACGAGCAGTACTTC.

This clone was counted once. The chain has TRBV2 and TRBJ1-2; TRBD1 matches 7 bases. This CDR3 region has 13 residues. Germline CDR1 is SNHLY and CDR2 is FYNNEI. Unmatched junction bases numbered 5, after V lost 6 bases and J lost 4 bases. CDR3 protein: CASRQTGIYGYTF. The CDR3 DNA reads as TGTGCCAGCAGACAGACAGGGATCTATGGCTACACCTTC. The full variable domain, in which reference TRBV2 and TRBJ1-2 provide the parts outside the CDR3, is EPEVTQTPSHQVTQMGQEVILRCVPISNHLYFYWYRQILGQKVEFLVSFYNNEISEKSEIFDDQFSVERPDGSNFTLKIRSTKLEDSAMYFCASRQTGIYGYTFGSGTRLTVV.

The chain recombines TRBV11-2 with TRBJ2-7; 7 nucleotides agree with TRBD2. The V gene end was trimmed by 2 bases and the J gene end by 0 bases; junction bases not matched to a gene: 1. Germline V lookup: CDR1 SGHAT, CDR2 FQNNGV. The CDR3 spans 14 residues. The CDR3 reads CASSLLAASYEQYF. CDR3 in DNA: TGTGCCAGCAGCTTACTAGCGGCCTCCTACGAGCAGTACTTC.

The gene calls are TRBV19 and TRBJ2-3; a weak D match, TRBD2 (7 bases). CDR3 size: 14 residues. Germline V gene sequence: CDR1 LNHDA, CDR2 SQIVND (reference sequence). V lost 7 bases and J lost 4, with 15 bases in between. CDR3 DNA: TGTGCCAGTACCAACGGGGAGGGGGCAGATACGCAGTATTTT. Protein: CASTNGEGADTQYF.

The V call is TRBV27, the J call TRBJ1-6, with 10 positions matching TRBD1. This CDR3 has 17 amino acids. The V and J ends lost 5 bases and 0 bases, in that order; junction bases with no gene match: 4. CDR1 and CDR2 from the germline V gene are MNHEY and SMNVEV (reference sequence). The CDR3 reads CASSPGQGSSYNSPLHF. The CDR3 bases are TGTGCCAGCAGTCCGGGACAGGGGAGCTCCTATAATTCACCCCTCCACTTT.

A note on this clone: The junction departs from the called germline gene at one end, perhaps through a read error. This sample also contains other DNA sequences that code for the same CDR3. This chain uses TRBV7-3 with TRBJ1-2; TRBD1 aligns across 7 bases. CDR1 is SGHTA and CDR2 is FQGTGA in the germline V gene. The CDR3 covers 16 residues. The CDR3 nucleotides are TGTGCCAGCAGCCTAACCGGGACAGCCTCAAACTATGGCTACACCTTC. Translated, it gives CASSLTGTASNYGYTF.

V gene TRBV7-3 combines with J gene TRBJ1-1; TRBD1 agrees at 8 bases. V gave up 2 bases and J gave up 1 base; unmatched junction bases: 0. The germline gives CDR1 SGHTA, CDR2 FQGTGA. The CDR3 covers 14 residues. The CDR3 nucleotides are TGTGCCAGCAGCTTAGGGACAGGGAACACTGAAGCTTTCTTT. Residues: CASSLGTGNTEAFF. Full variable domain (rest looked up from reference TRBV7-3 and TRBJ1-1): GAGVSQTPSNKVTEKGKYVELRCDPISGHTALYWYRQSLGQGPEFLIYFQGTGAADDSGLPNDRFFAVRPEGSVSTLKIQRTERGDSAVYLCASSLGTGNTEAFFGQGTRLTVV.

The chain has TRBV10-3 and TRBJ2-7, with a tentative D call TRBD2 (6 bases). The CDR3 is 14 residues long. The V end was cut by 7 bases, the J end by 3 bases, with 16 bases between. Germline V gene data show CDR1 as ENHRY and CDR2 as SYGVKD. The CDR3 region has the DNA TGTGCCATCAATGGCGGGACGCTGAACTACGAGCAGTACTTC. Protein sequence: CAINGGTLNYEQYF.

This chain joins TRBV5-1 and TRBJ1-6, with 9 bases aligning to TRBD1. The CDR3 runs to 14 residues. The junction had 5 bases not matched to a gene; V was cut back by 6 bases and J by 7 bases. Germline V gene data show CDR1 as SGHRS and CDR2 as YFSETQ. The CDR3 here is CASTSGTGNSPLHF. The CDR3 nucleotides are TGCGCCAGCACCTCCGGGACAGGGAATTCACCCCTCCACTTT.

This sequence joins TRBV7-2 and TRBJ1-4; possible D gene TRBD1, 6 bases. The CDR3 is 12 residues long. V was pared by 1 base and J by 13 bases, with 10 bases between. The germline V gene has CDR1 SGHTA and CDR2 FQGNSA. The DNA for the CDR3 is TGTGCCAGCAGCTTAGACAGGGTAGGACTGTTTTTT. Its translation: CASSLDRVGLFF.

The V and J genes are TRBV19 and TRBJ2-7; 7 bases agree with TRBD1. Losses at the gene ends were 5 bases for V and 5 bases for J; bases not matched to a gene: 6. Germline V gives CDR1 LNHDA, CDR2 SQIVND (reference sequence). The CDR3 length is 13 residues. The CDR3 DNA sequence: TGTGCCAGTAGTCCAGGGGGATATAACGAGCAGTACTTC. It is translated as CASSPGGYNEQYF.

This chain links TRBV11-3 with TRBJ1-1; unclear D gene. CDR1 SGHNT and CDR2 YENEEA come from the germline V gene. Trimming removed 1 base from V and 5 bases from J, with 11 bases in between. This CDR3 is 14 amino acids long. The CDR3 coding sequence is TGTGCCAGCAGCTTAGGGGCAGGCCGAACTGAAGCTTTCTTT. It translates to CASSLGAGRTEAFF.